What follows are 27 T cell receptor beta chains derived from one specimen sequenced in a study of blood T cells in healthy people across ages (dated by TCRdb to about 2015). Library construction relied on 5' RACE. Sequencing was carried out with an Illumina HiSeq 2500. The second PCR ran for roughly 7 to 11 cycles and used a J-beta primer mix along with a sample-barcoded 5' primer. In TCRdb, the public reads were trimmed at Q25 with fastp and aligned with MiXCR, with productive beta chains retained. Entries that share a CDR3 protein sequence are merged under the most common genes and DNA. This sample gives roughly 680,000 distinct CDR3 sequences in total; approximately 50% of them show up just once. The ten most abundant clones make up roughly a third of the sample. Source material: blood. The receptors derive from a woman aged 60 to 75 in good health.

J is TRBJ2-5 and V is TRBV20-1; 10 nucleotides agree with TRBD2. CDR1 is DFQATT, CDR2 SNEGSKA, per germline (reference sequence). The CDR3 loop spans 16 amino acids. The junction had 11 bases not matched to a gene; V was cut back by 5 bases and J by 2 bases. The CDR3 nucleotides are TGCAGTGCTGGGGGGGTTAGCGGGAGGCCGCAAGAGACCCAGTACTTC. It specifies CSAGGVSGRPQETQYF.

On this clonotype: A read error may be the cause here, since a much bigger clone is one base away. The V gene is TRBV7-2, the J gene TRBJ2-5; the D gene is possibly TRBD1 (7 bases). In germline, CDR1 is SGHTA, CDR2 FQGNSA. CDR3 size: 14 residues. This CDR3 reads CASSIGGTEPNRDF. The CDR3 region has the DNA TGTGCCAGCAGCATAGGAGGGACAGAGCCCAACCGGGACTTC.

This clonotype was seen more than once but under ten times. This CDR3 reads CSVEDAGGGGGYTF. In nucleotides, the CDR3 is TGCAGCGTTGAAGACGCCGGGGGCGGCGGTGGCTACACCTTC. The genes are TRBV29-1 and TRBJ1-2, with TRBD1 as a possible D gene (6 bases). The ends were cut back, 0 bases at V and 7 bases at J, with 15 bases in the middle. Germline lookup yields CDR1 SQVTM and CDR2 ANQGSEA. The CDR3 totals 14 residues.

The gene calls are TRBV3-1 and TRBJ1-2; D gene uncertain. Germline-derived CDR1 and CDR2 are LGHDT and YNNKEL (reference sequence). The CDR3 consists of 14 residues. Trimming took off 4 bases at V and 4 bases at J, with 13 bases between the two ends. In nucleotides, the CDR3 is TGTGCCAGCAGCCCCCTCACACGCACCTATGGCTACACCTTC. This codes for CASSPLTRTYGYTF.

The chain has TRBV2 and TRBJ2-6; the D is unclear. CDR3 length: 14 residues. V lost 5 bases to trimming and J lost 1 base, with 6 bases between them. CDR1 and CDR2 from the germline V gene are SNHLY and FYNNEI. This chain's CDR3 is CASSTDSGANVLTF. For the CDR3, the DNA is TGTGCCAGCAGTACGGATTCTGGGGCCAACGTCCTGACTTTC.

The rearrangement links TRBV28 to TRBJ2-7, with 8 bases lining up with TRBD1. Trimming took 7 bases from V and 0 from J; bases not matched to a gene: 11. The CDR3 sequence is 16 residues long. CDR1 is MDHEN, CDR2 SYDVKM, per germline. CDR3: CASIPNPGTGSYEQYF. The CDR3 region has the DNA TGTGCCAGCATCCCCAATCCCGGGACAGGCTCCTACGAGCAGTACTTC.

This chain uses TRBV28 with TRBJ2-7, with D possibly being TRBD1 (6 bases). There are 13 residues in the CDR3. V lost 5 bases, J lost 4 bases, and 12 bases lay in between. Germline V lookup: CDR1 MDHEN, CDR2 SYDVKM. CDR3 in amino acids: CASSPGTTYEQYF. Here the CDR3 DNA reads TGTGCCAGCAGTCCAGGGACAACATACGAGCAGTACTTC.

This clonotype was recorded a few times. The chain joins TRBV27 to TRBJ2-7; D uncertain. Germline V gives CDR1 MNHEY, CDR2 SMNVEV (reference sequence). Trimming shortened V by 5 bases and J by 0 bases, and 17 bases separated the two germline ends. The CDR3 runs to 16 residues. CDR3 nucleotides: TGTGCCAGCAGTCCCAGCTTGGGGTGGGTCTCCTACGAGCAGTACTTC. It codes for CASSPSLGWVSYEQYF.

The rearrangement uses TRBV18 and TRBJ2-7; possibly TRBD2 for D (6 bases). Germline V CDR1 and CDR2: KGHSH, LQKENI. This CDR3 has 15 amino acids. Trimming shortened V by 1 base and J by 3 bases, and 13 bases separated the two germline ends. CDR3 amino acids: CASSPQERANYEQYF. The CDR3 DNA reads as TGTGCCAGCTCACCACAAGAGCGGGCCAACTACGAGCAGTACTTC.

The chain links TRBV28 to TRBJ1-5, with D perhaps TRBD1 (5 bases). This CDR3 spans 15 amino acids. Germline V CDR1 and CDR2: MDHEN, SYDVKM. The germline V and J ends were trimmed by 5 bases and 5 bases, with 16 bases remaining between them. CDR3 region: CASSMEGPPHQPQHF. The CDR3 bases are TGTGCCAGCAGTATGGAGGGGCCCCCCCATCAGCCCCAGCATTTT.

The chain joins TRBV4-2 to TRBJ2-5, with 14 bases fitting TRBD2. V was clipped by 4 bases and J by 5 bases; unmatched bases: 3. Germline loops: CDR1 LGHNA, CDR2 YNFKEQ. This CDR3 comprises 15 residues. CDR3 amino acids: CASSLTSGRVETQYF. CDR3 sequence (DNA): TGTGCCAGCAGCCTGACTAGCGGGAGGGTTGAGACCCAGTACTTC.

CDR3 amino acids: CASRKPYGYTF. The CDR3 region has the DNA TGTGCTTCTCGCAAGCCTTATGGCTACACCTTC. This chain connects TRBV28 to TRBJ1-2; D call uncertain. This CDR3 contains 11 residues. Germline V CDR1 and CDR2: MDHEN, SYDVKM.

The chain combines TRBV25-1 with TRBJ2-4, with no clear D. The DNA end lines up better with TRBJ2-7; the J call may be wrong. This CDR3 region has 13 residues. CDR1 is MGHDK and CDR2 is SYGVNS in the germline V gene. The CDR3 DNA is TGTGCCAGCAGCCAGACCGGAACCGACGAGCAGTACTTC. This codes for CASSQTGTDEQYF.

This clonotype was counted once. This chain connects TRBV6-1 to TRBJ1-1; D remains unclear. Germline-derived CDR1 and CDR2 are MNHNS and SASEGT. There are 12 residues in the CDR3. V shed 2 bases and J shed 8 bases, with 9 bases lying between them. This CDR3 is CASSERRLEAFF. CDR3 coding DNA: TGTGCCAGCAGTGAAAGGCGGCTGGAAGCTTTCTTT.

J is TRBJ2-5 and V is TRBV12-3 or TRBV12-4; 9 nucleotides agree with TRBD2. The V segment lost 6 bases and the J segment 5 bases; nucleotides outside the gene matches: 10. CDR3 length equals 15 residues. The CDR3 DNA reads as TGTGCCAGCAGCCGTAGCGGGAGAGGTTTGGAGACCCAGTACTTC. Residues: CASSRSGRGLETQYF.

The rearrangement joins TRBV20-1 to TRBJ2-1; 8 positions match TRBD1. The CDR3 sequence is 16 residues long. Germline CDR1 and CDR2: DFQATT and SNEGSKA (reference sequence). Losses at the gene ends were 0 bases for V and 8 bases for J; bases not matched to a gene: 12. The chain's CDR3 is CSARDFNNRGVDEQFF. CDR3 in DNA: TGCAGTGCTAGAGATTTTAATAACAGGGGGGTCGATGAGCAGTTCTTC.

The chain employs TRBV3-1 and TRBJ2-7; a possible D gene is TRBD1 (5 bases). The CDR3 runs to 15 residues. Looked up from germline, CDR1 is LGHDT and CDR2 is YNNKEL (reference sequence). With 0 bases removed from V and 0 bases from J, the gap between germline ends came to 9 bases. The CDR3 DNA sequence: TGTGCCAGCAGCCAAGATCTCAGGGCCTCCTACGAGCAGTACTTC. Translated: CASSQDLRASYEQYF.

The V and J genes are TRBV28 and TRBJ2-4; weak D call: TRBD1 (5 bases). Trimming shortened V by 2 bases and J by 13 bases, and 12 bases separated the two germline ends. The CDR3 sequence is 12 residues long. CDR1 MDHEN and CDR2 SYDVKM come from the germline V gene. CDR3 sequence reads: CASSLKQAEQYF. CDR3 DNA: TGTGCCAGCAGTTTAAAACAGGCGGAGCAGTACTTC.

CDR3 in amino acids: CSATRLAGGEQYF. CDR3 nucleotides: TGCAGTGCTACTCGACTAGCGGGAGGCGAGCAGTACTTC. The rearrangement joins TRBV20-1 to TRBJ2-7; TRBD2 aligns across 13 bases. The CDR3 runs to 13 residues. Germline trimming cut 4 bases from V and 6 bases from J; bases unmatched to any gene: 3. CDR1 is DFQATT and CDR2 is SNEGSKA in the germline V gene (reference sequence).

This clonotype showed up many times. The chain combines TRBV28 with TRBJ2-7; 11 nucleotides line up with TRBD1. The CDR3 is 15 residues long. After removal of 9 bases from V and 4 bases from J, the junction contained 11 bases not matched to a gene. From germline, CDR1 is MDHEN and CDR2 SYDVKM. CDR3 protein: CASQGTGGSPYEQYF. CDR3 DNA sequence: TGTGCCAGTCAAGGGACAGGGGGAAGCCCTTACGAGCAGTACTTC.

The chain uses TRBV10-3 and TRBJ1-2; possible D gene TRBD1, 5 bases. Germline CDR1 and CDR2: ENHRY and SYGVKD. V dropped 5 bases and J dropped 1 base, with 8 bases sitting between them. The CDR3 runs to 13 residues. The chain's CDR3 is CAISIQVNYGYTF. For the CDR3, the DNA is TGTGCCATCAGTATACAGGTTAACTATGGCTACACCTTC.

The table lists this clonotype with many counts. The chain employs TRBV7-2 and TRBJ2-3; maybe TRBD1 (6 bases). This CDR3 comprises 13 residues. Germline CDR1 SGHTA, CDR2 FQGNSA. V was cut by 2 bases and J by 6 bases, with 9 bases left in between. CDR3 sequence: CASSLQGTDTQYF. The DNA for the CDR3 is TGTGCCAGCAGCTTACAGGGGACGGATACGCAGTATTTT.

CDR3 region: CASSLYRPYEQYF. The CDR3 DNA reads as TGTGCCAGCAGCTTATATCGACCCTACGAGCAGTACTTC. The chain couples TRBV7-2 to TRBJ2-7; D gene uncertain. The CDR3 runs to 13 residues. The ends were cut back, 2 bases at V and 2 bases at J, with 7 bases in the middle. Per the germline V gene, CDR1 is SGHTA and CDR2 is FQGNSA.

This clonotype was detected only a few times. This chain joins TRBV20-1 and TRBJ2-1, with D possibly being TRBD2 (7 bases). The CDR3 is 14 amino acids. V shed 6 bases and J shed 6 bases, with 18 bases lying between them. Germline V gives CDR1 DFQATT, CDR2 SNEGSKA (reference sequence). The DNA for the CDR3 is TGCAGTGCCGAGGGGGGGAGGGGCACCAATGAGCAGTTCTTC. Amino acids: CSAEGGRGTNEQFF.

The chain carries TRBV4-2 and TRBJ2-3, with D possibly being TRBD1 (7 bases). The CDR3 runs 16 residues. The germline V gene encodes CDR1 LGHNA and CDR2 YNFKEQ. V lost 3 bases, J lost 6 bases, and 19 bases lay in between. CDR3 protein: CASSHQTGPGGDTQYF. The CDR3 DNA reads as TGTGCCAGCAGCCACCAGACAGGGCCCGGAGGGGATACGCAGTATTTT.

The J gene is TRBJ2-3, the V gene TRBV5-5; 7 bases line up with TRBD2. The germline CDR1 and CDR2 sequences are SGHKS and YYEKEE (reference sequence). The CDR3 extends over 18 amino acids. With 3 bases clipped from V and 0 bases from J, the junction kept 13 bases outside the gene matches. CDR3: CASSSPEGGRHSTDTQYF. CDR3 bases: TGTGCCAGCAGCTCCCCTGAGGGCGGGAGACATAGCACAGATACGCAGTATTTT.

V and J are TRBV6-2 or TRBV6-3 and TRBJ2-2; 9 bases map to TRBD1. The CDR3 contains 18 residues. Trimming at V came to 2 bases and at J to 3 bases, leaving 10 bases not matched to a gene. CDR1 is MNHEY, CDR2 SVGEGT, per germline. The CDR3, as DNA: TGTGCCAGCAGTTACGTTAGGGGACAGGGTGCGGACACCGGGGAGCTGTTTTTT. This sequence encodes CASSYVRGQGADTGELFF.